One sample yielded the 13 T cell receptor beta chains listed below, sequenced in a study of blood T cell repertoires in COVID-19. Generated by immunoSEQ multiplex PCR, the TCRdb table keeps only in-frame clones and is missing some. This sample has roughly 200,000 clones, with roughly 86% found just once. Sequencing was performed on PBMCs or T cells enriched from blood (not recorded which). These receptors came from a man aged 35 to 55 with acute COVID-19.

The chain has TRBV20-1 and TRBJ2-2; D is ambiguous. This CDR3 comprises 11 residues. Looked up from germline, CDR1 is DFQATT and CDR2 is SNEGSKA (reference sequence). The CDR3 spells CSSYHLGELFF. Written as DNA, the CDR3 is TGCAGCTCCTACCATCTCGGGGAGCTGTTTTTT.

This chain uses TRBV19 with TRBJ1-1; no firm D call. The CDR3 consists of 12 residues. CDR1 is LNHDA and CDR2 is SQIVND in the germline V gene (reference sequence). V gave up 3 bases and J gave up 5 bases, with 7 bases separating them. CDR3 nucleotide sequence: TGTGCCAGTAGTATTGGTCAGACTGAAGCTTTCTTT. Residues: CASSIGQTEAFF.

V gene TRBV5-1 combines with J gene TRBJ2-2; D possibly corresponds to TRBD2 (6 bases). Germline loops: CDR1 SGHRS, CDR2 YFSETQ. The V end was cut by 3 bases, the J end by 4 bases, with 10 bases between. This CDR3 has 14 residues. In DNA, the CDR3 is TGCGCCAGCAGCTCGGGACTCGCCACCGGGGAGCTGTTTTTT. Its protein is CASSSGLATGELFF.

The V gene is TRBV6-5, the J gene TRBJ2-3; tentatively, D is TRBD2 (5 bases). The CDR3 covers 13 residues. Deletions cut 6 bases from V and 1 base from J, with 8 bases between. The germline V gene encodes CDR1 MNHEY and CDR2 SVGAGI. The CDR3 DNA is TGTGCCAGCAGGTATAGCGGCACAGATACGCAGTATTTT. Translated: CASRYSGTDTQYF.

The chain has TRBV19 and TRBJ1-2; D unresolved. Trimming left V 5 bases short and J 8 bases short, with 12 bases between. The CDR3 is 12 residues long. Germline V lookup: CDR1 LNHDA, CDR2 SQIVND (reference sequence). The CDR3 sequence is CASSDSAGGYTF. The CDR3 nucleotides are TGTGCCAGTAGTGACTCGGCGGGAGGCTACACCTTC.

The CDR3 loop reads CASSLPSILATETLSYNEQFF. The CDR3, as DNA: TGTGCCAGCAGTTTACCCTCCATACTAGCGACCGAGACCCTATCCTACAATGAGCAGTTCTTC. The chain has TRBV28 and TRBJ2-1; TRBD2 matches 7 bases. The V gene's germline CDR1 is MDHEN and CDR2 SYDVKM. CDR3 length: 21 residues. Unmatched junction bases numbered 20, after V lost 2 bases and J lost 1 base.

The V call is TRBV10-1, the J call TRBJ1-5; D might be TRBD1 (5 bases). V was shortened by 10 bases and J by 1 base, with 14 bases between the two germline ends. CDR3 length equals 14 residues. Germline V gives CDR1 WNHNN, CDR2 SYGVQD (reference sequence). The CDR3 reads CANRGFRSNQPQHF. The CDR3 DNA is TGCGCCAACCGGGGGTTTCGGAGCAATCAGCCCCAGCATTTT.

The chain has TRBV7-9 and TRBJ2-7, with 7 bases identical to TRBD1. V shed 7 bases and J 2 bases; nucleotides not matched to a gene: 11. The CDR3 sequence is 15 residues long. Germline V lookup: CDR1 SEHNR, CDR2 FQNEAQ (reference sequence). CDR3 nucleotides: TGTGCCAGCACGCTCGGGACAGTCGCTACCTACGAGCAGTACTTC. This codes for CASTLGTVATYEQYF.

This clone was recorded once. The chain employs TRBV9 and TRBJ2-1; 10 bases fit TRBD2. Unmatched junction bases numbered 8, after V lost 4 bases and J lost 4 bases. This CDR3 comprises 16 residues. Looked up from germline, CDR1 is SGDLS and CDR2 is YYNGEE. CDR3 protein: CASSPRGTSDYNEQFF. In nucleotides, the CDR3 is TGTGCCAGCAGCCCTCGGGGGACTAGCGATTACAATGAGCAGTTCTTC.

The genes are TRBV12-5 and TRBJ2-2; tentative D call: TRBD2 (6 bases). CDR3 length: 13 residues. V was pared by 6 bases and J by 2 bases, with 7 bases between. Germline V gene sequence: CDR1 LGHNT, CDR2 FRNRAP. The CDR3 bases are TGTGCTAGTGGCACTAGCAACACCGGGGAGCTGTTTTTT. As protein: CASGTSNTGELFF.

J is TRBJ1-2 and V is TRBV29-1; D is unclear. The CDR3 is made up of 12 amino acids. The V and J ends lost 4 bases and 7 bases respectively, with 13 bases between them. Germline V gives CDR1 SQVTM, CDR2 ANQGSEA. DNA of the CDR3: TGCAGCGTTGTCCGCCAACTCGGTGGCTACACCTTC. Amino acids: CSVVRQLGGYTF.

This chain joins TRBV2 and TRBJ2-3; 8 bases map to TRBD2. The CDR3 length is 20 residues. The germline gives CDR1 SNHLY, CDR2 FYNNEI. V dropped 3 bases and J dropped 0; count of bases not matched to a gene: 17. The CDR3 loop is CASSERPVGRAGASTDTQYF. As DNA, the CDR3 is TGTGCCAGCAGTGAGAGGCCGGTCGGCCGAGCGGGGGCTAGCACAGATACGCAGTATTTT.

The chain employs TRBV5-4 and TRBJ1-3; no clear D. The CDR3 is 14 amino acids. V dropped 4 bases and J dropped 5 bases, with 13 bases sitting between them. Looked up from germline, CDR1 is SGHNT and CDR2 is YYREEE (reference sequence). The CDR3 nucleotides read TGTGCCAGCAGCGCCGCCGGGGTTAGAAACACCATATATTTT. Its protein is CASSAAGVRNTIYF.